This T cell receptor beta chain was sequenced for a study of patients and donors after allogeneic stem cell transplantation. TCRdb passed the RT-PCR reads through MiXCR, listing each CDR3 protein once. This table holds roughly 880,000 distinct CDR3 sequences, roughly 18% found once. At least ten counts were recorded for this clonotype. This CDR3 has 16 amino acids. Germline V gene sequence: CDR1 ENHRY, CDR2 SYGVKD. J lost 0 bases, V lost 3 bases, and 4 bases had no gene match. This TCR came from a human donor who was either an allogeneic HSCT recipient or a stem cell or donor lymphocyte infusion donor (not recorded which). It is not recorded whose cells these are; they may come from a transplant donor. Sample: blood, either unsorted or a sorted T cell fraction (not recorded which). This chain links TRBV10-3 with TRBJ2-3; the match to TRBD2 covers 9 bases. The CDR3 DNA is TGTGCCATCAGTGAAAGCGGGAGGCGTAGCACAGATACGCAGTATTTT. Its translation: CAISESGRRSTDTQYF.